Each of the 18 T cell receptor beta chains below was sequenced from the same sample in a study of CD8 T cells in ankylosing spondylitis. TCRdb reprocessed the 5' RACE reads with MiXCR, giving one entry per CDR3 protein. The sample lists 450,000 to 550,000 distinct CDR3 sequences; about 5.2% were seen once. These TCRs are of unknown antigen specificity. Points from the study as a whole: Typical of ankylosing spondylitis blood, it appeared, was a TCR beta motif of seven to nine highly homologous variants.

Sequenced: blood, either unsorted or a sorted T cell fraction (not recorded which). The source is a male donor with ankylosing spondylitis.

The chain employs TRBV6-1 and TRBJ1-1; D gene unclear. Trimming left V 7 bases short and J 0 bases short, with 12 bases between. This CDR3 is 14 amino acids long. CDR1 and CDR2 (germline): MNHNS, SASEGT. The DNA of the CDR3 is TGTGCCAGCACCGCGACAAATATGAACACTGAAGCTTTCTTT. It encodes CASTATNMNTEAFF.

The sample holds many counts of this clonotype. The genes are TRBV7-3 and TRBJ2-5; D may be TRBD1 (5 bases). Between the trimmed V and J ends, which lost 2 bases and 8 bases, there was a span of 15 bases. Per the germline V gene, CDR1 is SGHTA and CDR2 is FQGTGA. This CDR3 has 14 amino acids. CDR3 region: CASSLGTGEGTQYF. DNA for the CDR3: TGTGCCAGCAGCTTAGGAACAGGTGAAGGAACCCAGTACTTC.

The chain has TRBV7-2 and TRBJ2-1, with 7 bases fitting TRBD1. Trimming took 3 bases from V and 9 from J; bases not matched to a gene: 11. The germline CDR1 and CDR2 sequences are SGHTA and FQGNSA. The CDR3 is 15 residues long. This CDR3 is CASSLPNRGFSEQFF. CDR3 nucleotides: TGTGCCAGCAGCTTGCCCAACAGGGGTTTCTCTGAGCAGTTCTTC. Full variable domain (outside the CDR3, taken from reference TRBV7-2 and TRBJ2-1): GAGVSQSPSNKVTEKGKDVELRCDPISGHTALYWYRQSLGQGLEFLIYFQGNSAPDKSGLPSDRFSAERTGGSVSTLTIQRTQQEDSAVYLCASSLPNRGFSEQFFGPGTRLTVL.

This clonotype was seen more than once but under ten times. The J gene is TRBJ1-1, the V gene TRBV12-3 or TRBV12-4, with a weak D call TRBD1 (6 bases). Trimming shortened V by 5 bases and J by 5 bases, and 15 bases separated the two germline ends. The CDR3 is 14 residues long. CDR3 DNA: TGTGCCAGCAGTCCGACAGGCTCCATGACTGAAGCTTTCTTT. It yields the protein CASSPTGSMTEAFF.

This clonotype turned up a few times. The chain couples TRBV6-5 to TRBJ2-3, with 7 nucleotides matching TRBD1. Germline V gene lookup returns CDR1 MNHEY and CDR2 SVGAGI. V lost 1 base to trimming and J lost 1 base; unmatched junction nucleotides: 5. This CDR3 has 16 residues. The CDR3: CASSYYGQAGTDTQYF. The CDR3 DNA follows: TGTGCCAGCAGTTACTACGGACAGGCCGGCACAGATACGCAGTATTTT.

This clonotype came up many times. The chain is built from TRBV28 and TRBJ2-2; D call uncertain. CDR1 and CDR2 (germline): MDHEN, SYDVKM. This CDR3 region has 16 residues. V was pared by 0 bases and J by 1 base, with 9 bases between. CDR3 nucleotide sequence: TGTGCCAGCAGTTTATGGTCAGGCGGGAACACCGGGGAGCTGTTTTTT. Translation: CASSLWSGGNTGELFF. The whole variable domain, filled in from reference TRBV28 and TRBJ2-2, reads DVKVTQSSRYLVKRTGEKVFLECVQDMDHENMFWYRQDPGLGLRLIYFSYDVKMKEKGDIPEGYSVSREKKERFSLILESASTNQTSMYLCASSLWSGGNTGELFFGEGSRLTVL.

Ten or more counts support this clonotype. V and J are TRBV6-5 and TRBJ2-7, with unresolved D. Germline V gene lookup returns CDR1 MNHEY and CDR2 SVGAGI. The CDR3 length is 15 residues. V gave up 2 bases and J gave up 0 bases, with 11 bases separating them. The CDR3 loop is CASSYRSFGSYEQYF. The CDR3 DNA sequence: TGTGCCAGCAGTTACCGGTCATTCGGCTCCTACGAGCAGTACTTC.

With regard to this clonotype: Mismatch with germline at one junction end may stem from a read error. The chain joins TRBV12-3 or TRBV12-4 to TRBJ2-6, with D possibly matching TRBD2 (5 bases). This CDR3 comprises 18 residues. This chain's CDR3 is CARSLARTLYSGANVLTF. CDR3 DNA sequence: TGTGCCCGCAGTTTGGCGCGGACTCTATACTCTGGGGCCAACGTCCTGACTTTC.

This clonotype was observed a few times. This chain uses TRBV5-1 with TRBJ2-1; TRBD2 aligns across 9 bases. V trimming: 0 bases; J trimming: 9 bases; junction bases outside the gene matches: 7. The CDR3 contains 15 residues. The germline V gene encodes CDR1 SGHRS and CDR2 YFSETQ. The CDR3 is CASSLVFSGGTEQFF. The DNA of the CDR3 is TGCGCCAGCAGCTTGGTTTTTAGCGGGGGAACTGAGCAGTTCTTC.

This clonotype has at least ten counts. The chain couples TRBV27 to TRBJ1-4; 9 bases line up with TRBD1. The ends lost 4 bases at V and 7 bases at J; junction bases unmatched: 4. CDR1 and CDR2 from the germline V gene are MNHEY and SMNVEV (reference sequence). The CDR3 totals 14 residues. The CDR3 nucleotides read TGTGCCAGCAGTTCGGGACAGGGAAGTGAAAAACTGTTTTTT. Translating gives CASSSGQGSEKLFF.

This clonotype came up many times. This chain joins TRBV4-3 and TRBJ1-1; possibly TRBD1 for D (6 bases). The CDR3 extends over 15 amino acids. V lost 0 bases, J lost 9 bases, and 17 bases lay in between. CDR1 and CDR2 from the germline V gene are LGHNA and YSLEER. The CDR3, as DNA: TGCGCCAGCAGCCAAGATAGACATACAGGGAGTAAAGCTTTCTTT. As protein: CASSQDRHTGSKAFF.

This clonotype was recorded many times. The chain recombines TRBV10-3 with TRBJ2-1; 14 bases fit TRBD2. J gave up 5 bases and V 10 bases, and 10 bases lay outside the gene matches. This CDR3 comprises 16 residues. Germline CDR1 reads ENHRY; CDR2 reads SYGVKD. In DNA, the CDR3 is TGTGCCACGGGGGGGACTAGCGGGGGACCCGACAATGAGCAGTTCTTC. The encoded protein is CATGGTSGGPDNEQFF.

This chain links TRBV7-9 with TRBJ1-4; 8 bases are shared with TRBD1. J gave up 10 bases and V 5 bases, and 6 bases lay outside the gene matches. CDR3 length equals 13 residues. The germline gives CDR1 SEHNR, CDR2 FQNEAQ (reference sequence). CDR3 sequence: CASSTYTGGKLFF. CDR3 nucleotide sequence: TGTGCCAGCAGCACCTACACAGGGGGAAAACTGTTTTTT.

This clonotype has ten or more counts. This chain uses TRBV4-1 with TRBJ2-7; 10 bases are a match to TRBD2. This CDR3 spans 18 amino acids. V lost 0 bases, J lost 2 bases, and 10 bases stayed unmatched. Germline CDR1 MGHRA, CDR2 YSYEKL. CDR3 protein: CASSQDWLAGEGAYEQYF. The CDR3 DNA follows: TGCGCCAGCAGCCAAGATTGGCTAGCGGGAGAAGGGGCCTACGAGCAGTACTTC.

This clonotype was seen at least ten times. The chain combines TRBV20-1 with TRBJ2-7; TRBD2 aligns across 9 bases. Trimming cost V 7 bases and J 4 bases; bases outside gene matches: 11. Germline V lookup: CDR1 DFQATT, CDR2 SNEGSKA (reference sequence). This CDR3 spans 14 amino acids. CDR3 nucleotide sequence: TGCAGTGTTAGCGGGAGTTTCGGTTCTTACGAGCAGTACTTC. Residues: CSVSGSFGSYEQYF.

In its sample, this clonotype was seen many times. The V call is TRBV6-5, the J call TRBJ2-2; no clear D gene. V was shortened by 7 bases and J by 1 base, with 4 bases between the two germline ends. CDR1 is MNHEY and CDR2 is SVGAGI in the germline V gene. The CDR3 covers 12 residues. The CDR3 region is CASKENTGELFF. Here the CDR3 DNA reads TGTGCCAGCAAGGAGAACACCGGGGAGCTGTTTTTT.

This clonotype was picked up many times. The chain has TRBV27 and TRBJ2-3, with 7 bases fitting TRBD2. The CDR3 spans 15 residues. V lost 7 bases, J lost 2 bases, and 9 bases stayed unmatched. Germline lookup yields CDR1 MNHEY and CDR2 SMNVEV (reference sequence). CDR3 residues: CASNLWGGTTDTQYF. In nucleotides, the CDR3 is TGTGCCAGCAACCTGTGGGGGGGTACCACAGATACGCAGTATTTT.

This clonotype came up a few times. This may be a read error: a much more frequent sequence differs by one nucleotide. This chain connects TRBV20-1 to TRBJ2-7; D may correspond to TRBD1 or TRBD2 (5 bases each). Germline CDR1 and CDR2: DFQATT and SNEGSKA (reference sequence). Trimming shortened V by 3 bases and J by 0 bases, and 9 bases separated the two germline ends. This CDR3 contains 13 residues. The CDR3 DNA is TGCAGTGCTAGTGCAGGGAGCTCCTACGAGCAGTACTTC. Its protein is CSASAGSSYEQYF.